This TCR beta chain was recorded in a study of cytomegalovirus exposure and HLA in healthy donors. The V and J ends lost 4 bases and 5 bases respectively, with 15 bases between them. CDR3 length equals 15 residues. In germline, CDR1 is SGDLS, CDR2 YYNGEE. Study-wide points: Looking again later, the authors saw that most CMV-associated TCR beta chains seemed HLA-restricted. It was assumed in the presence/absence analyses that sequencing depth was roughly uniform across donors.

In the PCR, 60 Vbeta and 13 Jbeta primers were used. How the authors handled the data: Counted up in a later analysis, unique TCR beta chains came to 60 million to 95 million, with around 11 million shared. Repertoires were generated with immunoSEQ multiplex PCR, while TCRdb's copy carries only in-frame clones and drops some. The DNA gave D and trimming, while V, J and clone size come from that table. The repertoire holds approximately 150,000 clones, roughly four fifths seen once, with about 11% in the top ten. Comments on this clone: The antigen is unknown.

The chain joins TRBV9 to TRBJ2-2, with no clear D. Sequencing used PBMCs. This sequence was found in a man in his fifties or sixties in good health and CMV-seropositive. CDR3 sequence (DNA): TGTGCCAGCAGCCTGCGACCGGGTAATACCGGGGAGCTGTTTTTT. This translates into CASSLRPGNTGELFF.